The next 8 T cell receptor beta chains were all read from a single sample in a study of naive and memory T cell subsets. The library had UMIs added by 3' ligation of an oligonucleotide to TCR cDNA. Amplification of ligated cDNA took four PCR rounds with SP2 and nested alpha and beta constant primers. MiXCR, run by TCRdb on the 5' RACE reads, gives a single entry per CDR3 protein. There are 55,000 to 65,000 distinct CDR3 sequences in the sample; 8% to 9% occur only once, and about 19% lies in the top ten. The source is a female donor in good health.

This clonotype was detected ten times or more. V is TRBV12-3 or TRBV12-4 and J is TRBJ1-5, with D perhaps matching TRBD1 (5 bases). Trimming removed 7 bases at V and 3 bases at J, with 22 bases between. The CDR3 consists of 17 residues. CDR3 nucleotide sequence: TGTGCCAGCACCCTAACTGGGGGGGGGGGTTACAATCAGCCCCAGCATTTT. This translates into CASTLTGGGGYNQPQHF.

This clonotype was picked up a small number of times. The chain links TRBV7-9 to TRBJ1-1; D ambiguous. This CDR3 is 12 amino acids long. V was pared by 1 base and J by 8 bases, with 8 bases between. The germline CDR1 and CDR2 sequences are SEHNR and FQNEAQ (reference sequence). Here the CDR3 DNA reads TGTGCCAGCAGCTTAGTGACACGGGAAGCTTTCTTT. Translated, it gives CASSLVTREAFF.

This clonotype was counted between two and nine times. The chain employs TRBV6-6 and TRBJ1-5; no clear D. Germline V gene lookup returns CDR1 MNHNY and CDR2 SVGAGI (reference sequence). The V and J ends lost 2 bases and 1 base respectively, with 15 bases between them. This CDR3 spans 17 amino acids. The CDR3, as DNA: TGTGCCAGCAGTTACGACGGACCTACCTACAGCAATCAGCCCCAGCATTTT. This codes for CASSYDGPTYSNQPQHF.

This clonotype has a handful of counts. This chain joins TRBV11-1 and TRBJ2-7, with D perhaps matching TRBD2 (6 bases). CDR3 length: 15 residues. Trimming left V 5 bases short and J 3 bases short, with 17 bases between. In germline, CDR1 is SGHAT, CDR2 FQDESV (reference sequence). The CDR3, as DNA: TGTGCCAGCAGCGGTGCAGGGAGGTCGGGCTACGAGCAGTACTTC. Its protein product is CASSGAGRSGYEQYF. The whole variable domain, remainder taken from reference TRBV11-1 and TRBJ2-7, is EAEVAQSPRYKITEKSQAVAFWCDPISGHATLYWYRQILGQGPELLVQFQDESVVDDSQLPKDRFSAERLKGVDSTLKIQPAELGDSAMYLCASSGAGRSGYEQYFGPGTRLTVT.

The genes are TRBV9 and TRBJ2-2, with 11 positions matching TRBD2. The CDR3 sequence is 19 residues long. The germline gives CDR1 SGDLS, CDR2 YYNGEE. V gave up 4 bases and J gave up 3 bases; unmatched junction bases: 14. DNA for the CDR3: TGTGCCAGCAGCCTTAGAGGTAGCGGGAGGGCCGGGGACACCGGGGAGCTGTTTTTT. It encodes CASSLRGSGRAGDTGELFF.

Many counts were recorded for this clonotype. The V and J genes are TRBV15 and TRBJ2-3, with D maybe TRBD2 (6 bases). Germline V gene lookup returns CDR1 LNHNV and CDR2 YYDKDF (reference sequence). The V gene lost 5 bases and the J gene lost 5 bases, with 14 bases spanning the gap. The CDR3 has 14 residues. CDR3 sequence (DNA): TGTGCCACCAGCTCCCCCCGGGGACTAGATACGCAGTATTTT. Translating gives CATSSPRGLDTQYF.

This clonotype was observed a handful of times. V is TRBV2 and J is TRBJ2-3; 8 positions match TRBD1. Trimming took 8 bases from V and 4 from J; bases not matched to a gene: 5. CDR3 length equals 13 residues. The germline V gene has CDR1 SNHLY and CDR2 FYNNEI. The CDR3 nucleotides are TGTGCCAGCCAGGGGGCTTGGGCAGATACGCAGTATTTT. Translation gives CASQGAWADTQYF.

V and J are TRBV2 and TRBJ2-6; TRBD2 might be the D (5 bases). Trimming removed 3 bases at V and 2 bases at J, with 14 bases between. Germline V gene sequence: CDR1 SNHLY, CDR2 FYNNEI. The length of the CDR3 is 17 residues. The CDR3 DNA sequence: TGTGCCAGCAGTGAGGAGGTTCCAAACCCTGGGGCCAACGTCCTGACTTTC. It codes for CASSEEVPNPGANVLTF.